The clone carrying this T cell receptor beta chain turned up a few times. Its specificity is not known. The entry originates in a study of T-cell memory formation after mild COVID-19. Each CDR3 protein gets one entry after TCRdb re-called the 5' RACE reads with MiXCR. Here the sample spans 470,000 or so distinct CDR3 sequences, 20% being singletons. V was trimmed by 4 bases and J by 8 bases, leaving 24 bases between them. The CDR3 loop spans 17 amino acids. CDR1 is KGHDR and CDR2 is SFDVKD in the germline V gene. Whole-study results and caveats: Clones that shrank (day 15 to 85) were balanced CD4/CD8, whereas later expanders leaned CD4+. Memory sampled before infection contained some responding clones, suggesting cross-reactive memory joined.

The sample comprised PBMCs or a T cell subset sorted from them (not recorded which). The chain is built from TRBV24-1 and TRBJ2-3; D tentatively fits TRBD1 or TRBD2 (6 bases each). This TCR was sampled from an adult woman who had mild COVID-19 (a few samples of this study predate the infection). Cell type and time point are not known. In nucleotides, the CDR3 is TGTGCCACCAGTGAGCTTGGGGGGCCTGGGACCGGGGGTACGCAGTATTTT. Amino acid sequence: CATSELGGPGTGGTQYF.